A selection of T cell receptor beta chains follows, all from one sample in a study of Graves' ophthalmopathy and Graves' hyperthyroidism. TCRdb processed the multiplex PCR reads anew with MiXCR; each CDR3 protein has one entry. The sample has some 240,000 distinct CDR3 sequences, roughly 50% seen once. Sequenced sample: peripheral blood. The receptors shown here come from an adult man with Graves' ophthalmopathy. Both conserved end residues are part of each CDR3. Each record gives: V gene, J gene, D gene, clone size, CDR3 protein, CDR3 DNA. A D gene is named only where the DNA matches it firmly. Size values are once, few and many counts, or a class for expanded clones, and some rows have none.

v_gene: TRBV24-1; j_gene: TRBJ2-5; d_gene: -; abundance: -; CDR3aa: CATSDGRDSQETQYF; CDR3nt: TGTGCCACCAGTGATGGAAGAGACTCACAAGAGACCCAGTACTTC
v_gene: TRBV29-1; j_gene: TRBJ2-7; d_gene: TRBD2; abundance: few; CDR3aa: CSVGGLGSYEQYF; CDR3nt: TGCAGCGTAGGGGGACTAGGAAGCTACGAGCAGTACTTC
v_gene: TRBV7-8; j_gene: TRBJ2-6; d_gene: -; abundance: -; CDR3aa: CASSLWAGSGANVLTF; CDR3nt: TGTGCCAGCAGCTTATGGGCAGGCTCTGGGGCCAACGTCCTGACTTTC
v_gene: TRBV7-3; j_gene: TRBJ2-7; d_gene: -; abundance: -; CDR3aa: CASSNPLTDTYEQYF; CDR3nt: TGTGCCAGCAGCAATCCCCTGACTGATACCTACGAGCAGTACTTC
v_gene: TRBV20-1; j_gene: TRBJ1-2; d_gene: TRBD1; abundance: -; CDR3aa: CSAGVTGSVFDDYGYTF; CDR3nt: TGCAGTGCTGGGGTGACAGGGTCGGTATTCGATGACTATGGCTACACCTTC
v_gene: TRBV7-9; j_gene: TRBJ1-2; d_gene: TRBD1; abundance: few; CDR3aa: CASSLGQGNHGYTF; CDR3nt: TGTGCCAGCAGCTTAGGACAGGGAAATCATGGCTACACCTTC
v_gene: TRBV9; j_gene: TRBJ2-6; d_gene: -; abundance: -; CDR3aa: CASSQVGTGANVLTF; CDR3nt: TGTGCCAGCAGCCAAGTGGGGACTGGGGCCAACGTCCTGACTTTC
v_gene: TRBV12-3/TRBV12-4; j_gene: TRBJ2-2; d_gene: -; abundance: few; CDR3aa: CASRDGQANTGELFF; CDR3nt: TGTGCCAGCAGAGATGGACAAGCGAACACCGGGGAGCTGTTTTTT
v_gene: TRBV7-6; j_gene: TRBJ1-3; d_gene: TRBD1; abundance: -; CDR3aa: CASSLDRANTIYF; CDR3nt: TGTGCCAGCAGCCTCGACAGGGCAAACACCATATATTTT
v_gene: TRBV7-9; j_gene: TRBJ1-6; d_gene: TRBD1; abundance: -; CDR3aa: CASSLVVLGQGNSPLHF; CDR3nt: TGTGCCAGCAGCTTAGTTGTTTTGGGACAGGGTAATTCACCCCTCCACTTT
v_gene: TRBV20-1; j_gene: TRBJ1-1; d_gene: TRBD1; abundance: few; CDR3aa: CSAKGQGAFLGTEAFF; CDR3nt: TGCAGTGCTAAGGGACAGGGGGCGTTTCTGGGCACTGAAGCTTTCTTT
v_gene: TRBV2; j_gene: TRBJ1-2; d_gene: -; abundance: -; CDR3aa: CASSEGPPGANYGYTF; CDR3nt: TGTGCCAGCAGTGAGGGGCCCCCGGGGGCTAACTATGGCTACACCTTC
v_gene: TRBV5-4; j_gene: TRBJ1-3; d_gene: -; abundance: -; CDR3aa: CASSFWGNTIYF; CDR3nt: TGTGCCAGCAGCTTCTGGGGAAACACCATATATTTT
v_gene: TRBV29-1; j_gene: TRBJ2-3; d_gene: TRBD2; abundance: -; CDR3aa: CSVEPASGGTDTQYF; CDR3nt: TGCAGCGTTGAACCCGCTAGCGGGGGGACAGATACGCAGTATTTT
v_gene: TRBV10-3; j_gene: TRBJ1-2; d_gene: -; abundance: -; CDR3aa: CAISEVEGTYGYTF; CDR3nt: TGTGCCATCAGTGAAGTAGAGGGAACCTATGGCTACACCTTC
v_gene: TRBV12-5; j_gene: TRBJ2-5; d_gene: -; abundance: -; CDR3aa: CASSHEAVGETQYF; CDR3nt: TGTGCCAGCAGCCATGAGGCGGTGGGAGAGACCCAGTACTTC
v_gene: TRBV5-8; j_gene: TRBJ2-7; d_gene: TRBD1; abundance: once; CDR3aa: CASSLEVGDRGYEQYF; CDR3nt: TGTGCCAGCAGCTTGGAGGTAGGGGACAGAGGTTACGAGCAGTACTTC
v_gene: TRBV9; j_gene: TRBJ1-1; d_gene: -; abundance: few; CDR3aa: CASSVVGANTEAFF; CDR3nt: TGTGCCAGCAGCGTAGTCGGGGCGAACACTGAAGCTTTCTTT
v_gene: TRBV29-1; j_gene: TRBJ2-7; d_gene: -; abundance: many; CDR3aa: CSVKRDSPYEQYF; CDR3nt: TGCAGCGTGAAAAGGGACTCCCCCTACGAGCAGTACTTC
v_gene: TRBV7-9; j_gene: TRBJ1-3; d_gene: TRBD1; abundance: -; CDR3aa: CASKTGGSGNTIYF; CDR3nt: TGTGCCAGCAAAACAGGGGGATCTGGAAACACCATATATTTT
v_gene: TRBV29-1; j_gene: TRBJ1-2; d_gene: -; abundance: many; CDR3aa: CSVEGATVISKNGYTF; CDR3nt: TGCAGCGTTGAAGGTGCAACAGTGATCTCCAAAAATGGCTACACCTTC
v_gene: TRBV20-1; j_gene: TRBJ2-7; d_gene: -; abundance: -; CDR3aa: CSARGGTSYEQYF; CDR3nt: TGCAGTGCTAGAGGTGGGACGTCCTACGAGCAGTACTTC
v_gene: TRBV12-3/TRBV12-4; j_gene: TRBJ2-7; d_gene: -; abundance: -; CDR3aa: CASSLGRVSEQYF; CDR3nt: TGTGCCAGCAGTTTAGGGAGGGTGAGCGAGCAGTACTTC
v_gene: TRBV12-3/TRBV12-4; j_gene: TRBJ2-5; d_gene: -; abundance: -; CDR3aa: CASSFPSTQETQYF; CDR3nt: TGTGCCAGCAGTTTTCCTAGCACTCAAGAGACCCAGTACTTC
v_gene: TRBV24-1; j_gene: TRBJ1-2; d_gene: -; abundance: -; CDR3aa: CATSDGRVRHGYTF; CDR3nt: TGTGCCACCAGTGATGGCAGGGTGAGGCATGGCTACACCTTC
v_gene: TRBV24-1; j_gene: TRBJ1-6; d_gene: TRBD1; abundance: -; CDR3aa: CASSGDRVGDSPLHF; CDR3nt: TGTGCCAGCAGTGGGGACAGGGTAGGCGACTCACCCCTCCACTTT
v_gene: TRBV14; j_gene: TRBJ1-5; d_gene: -; abundance: few; CDR3aa: CASSRGEQPQHF; CDR3nt: TGTGCCAGCAGCCGAGGGGAACAGCCCCAGCATTTT
v_gene: TRBV5-1; j_gene: TRBJ2-6; d_gene: -; abundance: few; CDR3aa: CASSLGLRSGANVLTF; CDR3nt: TGCGCCAGCAGCCTAGGACTCCGCTCTGGGGCCAACGTCCTGACTTTC
v_gene: TRBV25-1; j_gene: TRBJ2-2; d_gene: TRBD1; abundance: few; CDR3aa: CASSGRRGPSNTGELFF; CDR3nt: TGTGCCAGCAGTGGGCGCAGGGGGCCTTCGAACACCGGGGAGCTGTTTTTT
v_gene: TRBV7-3; j_gene: TRBJ1-1; d_gene: TRBD1; abundance: -; CDR3aa: CASSWRGQGFSTEAFF; CDR3nt: TGTGCCAGCAGCTGGCGGGGACAGGGATTTAGCACTGAAGCTTTCTTT
v_gene: TRBV24-1; j_gene: TRBJ1-1; d_gene: -; abundance: -; CDR3aa: CASSFISGEGNTEAFF; CDR3nt: TGTGCCAGCAGTTTCATCTCCGGGGAAGGTAACACTGAAGCTTTCTTT
v_gene: TRBV12-3/TRBV12-4; j_gene: TRBJ2-7; d_gene: -; abundance: -; CDR3aa: CASSLGELASEQYF; CDR3nt: TGTGCCAGCAGTTTAGGGGAGCTAGCTTCCGAGCAGTACTTC
v_gene: TRBV24-1; j_gene: TRBJ2-5; d_gene: TRBD1; abundance: few; CDR3aa: CATSDPPGQQETQYF; CDR3nt: TGTGCCACCAGTGATCCCCCGGGACAGCAAGAGACCCAGTACTTC
v_gene: TRBV7-3; j_gene: TRBJ1-2; d_gene: -; abundance: -; CDR3aa: CASSQRSGNGYTF; CDR3nt: TGTGCCAGCAGTCAAAGGTCAGGGAATGGCTACACCTTC
v_gene: TRBV5-4; j_gene: TRBJ2-7; d_gene: -; abundance: -; CDR3aa: CASPNGTNSYEQYF; CDR3nt: TGTGCCAGCCCGAACGGGACAAACTCCTACGAGCAGTACTTC
v_gene: TRBV7-2; j_gene: TRBJ1-4; d_gene: TRBD1; abundance: -; CDR3aa: CASSPPGTGNEKLFF; CDR3nt: TGTGCCAGCAGCCCCCCCGGGACAGGGAATGAAAAACTGTTTTTT
v_gene: TRBV7-8; j_gene: TRBJ1-2; d_gene: TRBD1; abundance: -; CDR3aa: CASSLAAGTGVGGYTF; CDR3nt: TGTGCCAGCAGCTTAGCTGCCGGGACAGGGGTTGGTGGCTACACCTTC
v_gene: TRBV10-3; j_gene: TRBJ2-5; d_gene: -; abundance: -; CDR3aa: CAIQRVLTETQYF; CDR3nt: TGTGCCATCCAGAGGGTCCTGACGGAGACCCAGTACTTC
v_gene: TRBV7-9; j_gene: TRBJ2-7; d_gene: TRBD2; abundance: -; CDR3aa: CASSLGSGGTTYEQYF; CDR3nt: TGTGCCAGCAGCTTAGGGAGCGGGGGGACAACCTACGAGCAGTACTTC
v_gene: TRBV10-1; j_gene: TRBJ1-1; d_gene: -; abundance: -; CDR3aa: CASSESRSDTEAFF; CDR3nt: TGCGCCAGCAGTGAGTCGAGGTCTGACACTGAAGCTTTCTTT
v_gene: TRBV20-1; j_gene: TRBJ1-1; d_gene: TRBD1; abundance: -; CDR3aa: CSALRTGLNTEAFF; CDR3nt: TGCAGTGCTTTAAGGACAGGGTTGAACACTGAAGCTTTCTTT
v_gene: TRBV20-1; j_gene: TRBJ2-5; d_gene: TRBD2; abundance: -; CDR3aa: CSAAGLAIGETQYF; CDR3nt: TGCAGTGCTGCGGGACTAGCGATTGGGGAGACCCAGTACTTC
v_gene: TRBV20-1; j_gene: TRBJ1-5; d_gene: TRBD1; abundance: -; CDR3aa: CSARDWGQGLNQPQHF; CDR3nt: TGCAGTGCTAGAGATTGGGGACAGGGCCTCAATCAGCCCCAGCATTTT
v_gene: TRBV10-3; j_gene: TRBJ1-1; d_gene: TRBD1; abundance: many; CDR3aa: CAIRLTGSTEAFF; CDR3nt: TGTGCCATCAGGTTGACAGGGTCCACTGAAGCTTTCTTT